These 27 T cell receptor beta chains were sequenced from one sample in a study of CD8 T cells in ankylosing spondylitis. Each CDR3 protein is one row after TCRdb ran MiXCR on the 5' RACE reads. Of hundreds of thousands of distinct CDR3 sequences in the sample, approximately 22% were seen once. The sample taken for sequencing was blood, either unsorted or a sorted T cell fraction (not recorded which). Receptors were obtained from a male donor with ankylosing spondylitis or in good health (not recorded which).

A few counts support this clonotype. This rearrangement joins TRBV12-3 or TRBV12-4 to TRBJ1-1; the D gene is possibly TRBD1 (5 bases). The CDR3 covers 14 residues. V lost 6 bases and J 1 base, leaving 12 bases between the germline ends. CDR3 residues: CASSQGPGNTEAFF. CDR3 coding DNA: TGTGCCAGCAGCCAGGGACCAGGGAACACTGAAGCTTTCTTT.

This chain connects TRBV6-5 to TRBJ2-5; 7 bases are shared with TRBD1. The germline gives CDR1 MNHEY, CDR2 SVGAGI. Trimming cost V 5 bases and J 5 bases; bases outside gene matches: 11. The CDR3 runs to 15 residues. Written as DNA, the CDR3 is TGTGCCAGCAGTGAGTCGAGGGGGCGCTGGGAGACCCAGTACTTC. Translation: CASSESRGRWETQYF.

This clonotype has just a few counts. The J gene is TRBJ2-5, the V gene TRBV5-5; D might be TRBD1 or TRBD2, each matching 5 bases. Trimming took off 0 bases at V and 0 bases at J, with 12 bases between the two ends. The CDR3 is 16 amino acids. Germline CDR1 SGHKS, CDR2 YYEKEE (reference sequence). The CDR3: CASSLGGTEYQETQYF. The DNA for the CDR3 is TGTGCCAGCAGCTTGGGTGGGACGGAGTACCAAGAGACCCAGTACTTC.

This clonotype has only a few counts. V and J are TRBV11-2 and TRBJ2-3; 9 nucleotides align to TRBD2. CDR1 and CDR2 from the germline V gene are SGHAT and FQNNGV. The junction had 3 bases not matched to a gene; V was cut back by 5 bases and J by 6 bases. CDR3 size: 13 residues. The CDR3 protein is CASSTGLADTQYF. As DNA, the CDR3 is TGTGCCAGCAGCACAGGACTAGCGGATACGCAGTATTTT.

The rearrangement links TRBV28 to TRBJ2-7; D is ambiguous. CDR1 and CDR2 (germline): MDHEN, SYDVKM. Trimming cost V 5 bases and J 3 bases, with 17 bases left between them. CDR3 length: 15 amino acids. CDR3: CASSGFTEADYEQYF. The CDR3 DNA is TGTGCCAGCAGTGGCTTCACAGAAGCCGACTACGAGCAGTACTTC.

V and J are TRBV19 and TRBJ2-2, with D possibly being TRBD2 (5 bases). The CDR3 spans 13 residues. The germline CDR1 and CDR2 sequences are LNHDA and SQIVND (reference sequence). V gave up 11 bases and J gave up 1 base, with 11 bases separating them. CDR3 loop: CAVRRENTGELFF. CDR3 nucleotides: TGTGCCGTAAGACGGGAGAACACCGGGGAGCTGTTTTTT.

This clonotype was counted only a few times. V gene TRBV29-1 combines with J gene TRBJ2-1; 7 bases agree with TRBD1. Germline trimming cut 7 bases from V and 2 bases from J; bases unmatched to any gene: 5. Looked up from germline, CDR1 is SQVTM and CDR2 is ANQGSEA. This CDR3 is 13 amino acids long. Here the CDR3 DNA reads TGCAGCGCGGTCCAGGGGGCCTACAATGAGCAGTTCTTC. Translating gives CSAVQGAYNEQFF.

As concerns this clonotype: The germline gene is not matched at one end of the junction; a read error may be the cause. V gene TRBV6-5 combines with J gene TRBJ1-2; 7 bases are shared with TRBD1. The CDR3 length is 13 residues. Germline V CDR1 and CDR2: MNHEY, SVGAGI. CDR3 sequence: CSSSYLQGSGYTF. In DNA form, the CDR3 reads TGTTCCAGCAGTTACTTACAGGGGTCTGGCTACACCTTC.

The CDR3 nucleotides are TGTGCCAGCAGTAACCCTTGGACAGGGGAGGAGACCCAGTACTTC. Translation gives CASSNPWTGEETQYF. The J gene is TRBJ2-5, the V gene TRBV6-2 or TRBV6-3; 9 nucleotides line up with TRBD1. This CDR3 comprises 15 residues. Germline V gene data show CDR1 as MNHEY and CDR2 as SVGEGT. With 5 bases clipped from V and 5 bases from J, the junction kept 9 bases outside the gene matches.

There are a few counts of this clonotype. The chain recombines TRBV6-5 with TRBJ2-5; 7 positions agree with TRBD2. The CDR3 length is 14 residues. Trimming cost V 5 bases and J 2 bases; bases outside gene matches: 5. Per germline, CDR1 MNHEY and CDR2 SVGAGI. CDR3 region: CASSNREAQETQYF. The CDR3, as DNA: TGTGCCAGCAGTAACCGGGAGGCTCAAGAGACCCAGTACTTC.

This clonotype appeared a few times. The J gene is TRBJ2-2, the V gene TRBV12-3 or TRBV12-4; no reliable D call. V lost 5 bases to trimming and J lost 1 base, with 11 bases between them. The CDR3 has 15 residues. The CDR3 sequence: CASSRRTGNTGELFF. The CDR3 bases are TGTGCCAGCAGTAGAAGGACGGGGAACACCGGGGAGCTGTTTTTT.

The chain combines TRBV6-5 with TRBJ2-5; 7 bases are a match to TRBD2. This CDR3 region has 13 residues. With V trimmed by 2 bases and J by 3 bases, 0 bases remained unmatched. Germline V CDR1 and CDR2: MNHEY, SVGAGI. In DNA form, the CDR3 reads TGTGCCAGCAGTTACGGGACTAAAGAGACCCAGTACTTC. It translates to CASSYGTKETQYF.

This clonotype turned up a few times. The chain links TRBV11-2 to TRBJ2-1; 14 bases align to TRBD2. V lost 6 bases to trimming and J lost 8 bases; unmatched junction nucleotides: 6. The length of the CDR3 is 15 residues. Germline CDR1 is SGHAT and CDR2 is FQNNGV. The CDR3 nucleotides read TGTGCCAGCAGGACTAGCGGGGGGGTGGCTGATGAGCAGTTCTTC. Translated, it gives CASRTSGGVADEQFF.

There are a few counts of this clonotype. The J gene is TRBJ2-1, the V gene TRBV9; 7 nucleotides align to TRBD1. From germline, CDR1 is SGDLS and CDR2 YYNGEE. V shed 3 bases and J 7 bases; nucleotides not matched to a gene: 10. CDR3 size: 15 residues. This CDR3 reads CASSETGSLNNEQFF. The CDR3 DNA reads TGTGCCAGCAGCGAGACAGGGTCTTTAAATAATGAGCAGTTCTTC.

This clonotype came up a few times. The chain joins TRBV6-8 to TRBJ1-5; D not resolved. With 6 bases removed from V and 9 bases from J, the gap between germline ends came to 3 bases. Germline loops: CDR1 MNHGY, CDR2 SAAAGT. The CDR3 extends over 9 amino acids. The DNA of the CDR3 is TGTGCCAGCAGCCGGCCCCAGCATTTT. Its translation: CASSRPQHF.

CDR3 sequence: CSARGTGGWNQPQHF. The CDR3 DNA is TGCAGTGCTAGGGGAACAGGGGGATGGAATCAGCCCCAGCATTTT. The rearrangement links TRBV20-1 to TRBJ1-5, with TRBD1 matching 8 bases. This CDR3 has 15 amino acids. The J segment lost 4 bases and the V segment lost 3 bases, leaving 8 bases of the junction unmatched. The germline gives CDR1 DFQATT, CDR2 SNEGSKA (reference sequence).

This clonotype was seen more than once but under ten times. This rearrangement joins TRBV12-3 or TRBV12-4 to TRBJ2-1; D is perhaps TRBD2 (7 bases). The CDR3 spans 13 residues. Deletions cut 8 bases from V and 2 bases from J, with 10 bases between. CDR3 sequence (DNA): TGTGCCAGCGAGGGGGGGACCTACAATGAGCAGTTCTTC. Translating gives CASEGGTYNEQFF.

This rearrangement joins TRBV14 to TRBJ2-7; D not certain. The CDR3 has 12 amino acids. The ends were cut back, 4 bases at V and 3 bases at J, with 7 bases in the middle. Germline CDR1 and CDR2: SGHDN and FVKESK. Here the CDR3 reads CASSLNLYEQYF. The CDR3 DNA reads TGTGCCAGCAGCCTAAACCTCTACGAGCAGTACTTC.

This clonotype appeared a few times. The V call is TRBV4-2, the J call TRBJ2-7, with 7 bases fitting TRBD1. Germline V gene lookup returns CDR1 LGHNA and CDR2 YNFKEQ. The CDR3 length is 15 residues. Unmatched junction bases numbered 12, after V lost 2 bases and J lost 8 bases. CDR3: CASSQTGTDPGQQYF. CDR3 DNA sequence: TGTGCCAGCAGCCAAACCGGGACAGATCCGGGCCAGCAGTACTTC.

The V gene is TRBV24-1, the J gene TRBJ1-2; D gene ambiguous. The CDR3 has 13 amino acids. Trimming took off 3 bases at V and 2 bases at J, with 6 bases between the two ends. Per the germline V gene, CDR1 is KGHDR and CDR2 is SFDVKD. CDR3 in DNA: TGTGCCACCAGTGATACAGACAACTATGGCTACACCTTC. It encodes CATSDTDNYGYTF.

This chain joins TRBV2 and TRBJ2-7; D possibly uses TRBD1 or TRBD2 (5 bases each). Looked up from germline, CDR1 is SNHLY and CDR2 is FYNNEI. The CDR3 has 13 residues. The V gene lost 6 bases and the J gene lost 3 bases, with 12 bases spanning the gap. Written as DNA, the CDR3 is TGTGCCAGCAGCGGGGCCCTATTCTACGAGCAGTACTTC. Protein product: CASSGALFYEQYF. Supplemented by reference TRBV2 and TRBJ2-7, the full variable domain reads EPEVTQTPSHQVTQMGQEVILRCVPISNHLYFYWYRQILGQKVEFLVSFYNNEISEKSEIFDDQFSVERPDGSNFTLKIRSTKLEDSAMYFCASSGALFYEQYFGPGTRLTVT.

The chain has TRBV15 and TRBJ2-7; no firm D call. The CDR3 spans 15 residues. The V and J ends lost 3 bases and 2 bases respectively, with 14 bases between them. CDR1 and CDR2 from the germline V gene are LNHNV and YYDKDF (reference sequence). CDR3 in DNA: TGTGCCACCAGCAGTCGCGCACCCCCCACCTACGAGCAGTACTTC. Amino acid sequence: CATSSRAPPTYEQYF.

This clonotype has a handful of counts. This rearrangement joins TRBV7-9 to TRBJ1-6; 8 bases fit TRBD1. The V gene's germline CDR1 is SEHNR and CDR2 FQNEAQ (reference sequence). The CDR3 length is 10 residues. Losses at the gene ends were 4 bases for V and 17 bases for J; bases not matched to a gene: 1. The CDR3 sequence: CASSSDRVHF. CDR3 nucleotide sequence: TGTGCCAGCAGCTCGGACAGGGTCCACTTT. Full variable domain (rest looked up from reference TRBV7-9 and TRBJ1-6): DTGVSQNPRHKITKRGQNVTFRCDPISEHNRLYWYRQTLGQGPEFLTYFQNEAQLEKSRLLSDRFSAERPKGSFSTLEIQRTEQGDSAMYLCASSSDRVHFGNGTRLTVT.

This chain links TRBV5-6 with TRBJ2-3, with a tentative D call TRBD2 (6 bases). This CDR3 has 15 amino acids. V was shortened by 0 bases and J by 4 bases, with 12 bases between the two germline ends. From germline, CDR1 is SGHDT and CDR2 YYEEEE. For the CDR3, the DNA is TGTGCCAGCAGCTTGGGGGCTGGGGAGGCAGATACGCAGTATTTT. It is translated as CASSLGAGEADTQYF.

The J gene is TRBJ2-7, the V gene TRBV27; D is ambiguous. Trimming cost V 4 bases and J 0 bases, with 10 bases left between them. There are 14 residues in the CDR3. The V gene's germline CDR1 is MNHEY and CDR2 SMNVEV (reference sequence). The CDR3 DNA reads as TGTGCCAGCAGTTCCCGTATTTTCTCCTACGAGCAGTACTTC. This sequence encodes CASSSRIFSYEQYF.

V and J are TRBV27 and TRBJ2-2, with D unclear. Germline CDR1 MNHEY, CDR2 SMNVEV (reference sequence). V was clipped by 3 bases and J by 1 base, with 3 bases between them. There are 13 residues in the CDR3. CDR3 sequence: CASSFMNTGELFF. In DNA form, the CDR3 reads TGTGCCAGCAGTTTTATGAACACCGGGGAGCTGTTTTTT.

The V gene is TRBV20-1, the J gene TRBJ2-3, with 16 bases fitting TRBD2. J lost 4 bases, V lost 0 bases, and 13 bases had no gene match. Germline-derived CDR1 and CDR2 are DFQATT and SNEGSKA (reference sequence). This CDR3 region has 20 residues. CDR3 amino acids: CSARDLRGTSGGEPPDTQYF. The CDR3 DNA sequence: TGCAGTGCTAGAGATCTACGGGGGACTAGCGGGGGGGAGCCCCCAGATACGCAGTATTTT.